The 16 T cell receptor beta chains below were found in one sample sequenced in a study of beta chain features in type 1 diabetes. Isolated RNA was reverse transcribed in full, so expressed TCRB transcripts were sequenced. Here immunoSEQ multiplex PCR was the method, and the copy in TCRdb shows in-frame clones only, minus some. The sample has 390,000 or so clones; around 13% are singletons. Sequences were obtained from naive CD4+ T cells from blood. The receptors come from a man aged 25-45 years in good health.

The chain carries TRBV30 and TRBJ1-4, with unresolved D. Germline values: CDR1 GTSNPN, CDR2 SVGIG (reference sequence). Trimming stripped 3 bases from V and 7 bases from J, with 12 bases between. This CDR3 comprises 13 residues. The CDR3 sequence: CAWRARGTEKLFF. In DNA form, the CDR3 reads TGTGCCTGGAGGGCTCGGGGAACTGAAAAACTGTTTTTT.

This clone was seen only once. This chain uses TRBV15 with TRBJ1-1; 9 nucleotides line up with TRBD1. There are 14 residues in the CDR3. Per germline, CDR1 LNHNV and CDR2 YYDKDF (reference sequence). J was trimmed by 3 bases and V by 9 bases; bases with no gene match: 8. The CDR3 region has the DNA TGTGCCACAAACAGGGGGCGCGCGGACACTGAAGCTTTCTTT. Its translation is CATNRGRADTEAFF.

This clone occurred a few times. The chain combines TRBV4-2 with TRBJ1-4; no reliable D call. The CDR3 sequence is 15 residues long. With 4 bases removed from V and 8 bases from J, the gap between germline ends came to 17 bases. CDR1 and CDR2 (germline): LGHNA, YNFKEQ. CDR3 bases: TGTGCCAGCAGCCCTCTGGAGGGTGGGGAAGAAAAACTGTTTTTT. Translation gives CASSPLEGGEEKLFF.

The table lists this clone with a few counts. This chain joins TRBV7-2 and TRBJ2-1; 7 bases map to TRBD1. Germline V CDR1 and CDR2: SGHTA, FQGNSA. After removal of 8 bases from V and 2 bases from J, the junction contained 12 bases not matched to a gene. CDR3 length equals 16 residues. The CDR3 nucleotides are TGTGCCAGCCGCGGAGGCACAGGGGTTCCCTACAATGAGCAGTTCTTC. Encoded protein: CASRGGTGVPYNEQFF. Drawing the rest from reference TRBV7-2 and TRBJ2-1, the complete variable domain is GAGVSQSPSNKVTEKGKDVELRCDPISGHTALYWYRQSLGQGLEFLIYFQGNSAPDKSGLPSDRFSAERTGGSVSTLTIQRTQQEDSAVYLCASRGGTGVPYNEQFFGPGTRLTVL.

This clone has a handful of counts. V and J are TRBV7-8 and TRBJ2-5, with a weak D call TRBD2 (6 bases). The germline V and J ends were trimmed by 5 bases and 7 bases, with 17 bases remaining between them. There are 14 residues in the CDR3. The germline gives CDR1 SGHVS, CDR2 FQNEAQ. Here the CDR3 DNA reads TGTGCCAGCAGCATGGGGACCTCGCGGGGGACCCAGTACTTC. Protein: CASSMGTSRGTQYF.

The chain joins TRBV29-1 to TRBJ1-2; maybe TRBD1 (5 bases). Germline CDR1 reads SQVTM; CDR2 reads ANQGSEA. Trimming took 4 bases from V and 4 from J, leaving 10 bases between them. The CDR3 runs to 12 residues. CDR3 loop: CSVVLGAYGYTF. In DNA form, the CDR3 reads TGCAGCGTTGTACTAGGGGCCTATGGCTACACCTTC.

The gene calls are TRBV2 and TRBJ2-5; TRBD2 matches 7 bases. Losses at the gene ends were 3 bases for V and 1 base for J; bases not matched to a gene: 5. Germline CDR1 and CDR2: SNHLY and FYNNEI. The CDR3 extends over 15 amino acids. The CDR3 nucleotides are TGTGCCAGCAGTGATCGGGGCGGGAGCCAAGAGACCCAGTACTTC. Protein: CASSDRGGSQETQYF. Using reference TRBV2 and TRBJ2-5 for the parts outside the CDR3, the full variable domain is EPEVTQTPSHQVTQMGQEVILRCVPISNHLYFYWYRQILGQKVEFLVSFYNNEISEKSEIFDDQFSVERPDGSNFTLKIRSTKLEDSAMYFCASSDRGGSQETQYFGPGTRLLVL.

This clone came up a few times. The chain combines TRBV29-1 with TRBJ1-2; the match to TRBD1 covers 8 bases. This CDR3 has 13 amino acids. The germline V gene encodes CDR1 SQVTM and CDR2 ANQGSEA. Germline trimming cut 6 bases from V and 7 bases from J; bases unmatched to any gene: 10. The CDR3 DNA follows: TGCAGCGTAGACGGACAGGGAGGGAGTGGCTACACCTTC. This translates into CSVDGQGGSGYTF.

The chain links TRBV10-2 to TRBJ1-2; D uncertain. The germline V and J ends were trimmed by 0 bases and 7 bases, with 6 bases remaining between them. The germline CDR1 and CDR2 sequences are WSHSY and SAAADI. The CDR3 loop spans 12 amino acids. DNA for the CDR3: TGCGCCAGCAGTGAGTCCGGGATTGGCTACACCTTC. Translated, it gives CASSESGIGYTF.

This clone showed up just a few times. V gene TRBV27 combines with J gene TRBJ2-1; the D gene is possibly TRBD2 (5 bases). The CDR3 consists of 15 residues. V was trimmed by 4 bases and J by 4 bases, leaving 14 bases between them. Germline V gene sequence: CDR1 MNHEY, CDR2 SMNVEV (reference sequence). The CDR3 region is CASSSPRGRYNEQFF. The CDR3, as DNA: TGTGCCAGCAGTTCTCCGCGAGGGCGGTACAATGAGCAGTTCTTC.

This clone was found a few times. This chain links TRBV7-2 with TRBJ2-7; D gene uncertain. CDR1 is SGHTA, CDR2 FQGNSA, per germline. The V gene lost 4 bases and the J gene lost 2 bases, with 15 bases spanning the gap. The CDR3 covers 15 residues. The CDR3 reads CASSSQRSAAYEQYF. For the CDR3, the DNA is TGTGCCAGCAGCTCGCAGAGGTCAGCTGCCTACGAGCAGTACTTC. The whole variable domain, remainder taken from reference TRBV7-2 and TRBJ2-7, is GAGVSQSPSNKVTEKGKDVELRCDPISGHTALYWYRQSLGQGLEFLIYFQGNSAPDKSGLPSDRFSAERTGGSVSTLTIQRTQQEDSAVYLCASSSQRSAAYEQYFGPGTRLTVT.

The chain links TRBV7-9 to TRBJ2-3; the D call may be TRBD1 or TRBD2 (5 bases each). Germline values: CDR1 SEHNR, CDR2 FQNEAQ (reference sequence). The CDR3 extends over 19 amino acids. V gave up 1 base and J gave up 1 base, with 21 bases separating them. Here the CDR3 DNA reads TGTGCCAGCAGCTTAGGAGGCCGGGACCTTTTCCTTCGCACAGATACGCAGTATTTT. Protein: CASSLGGRDLFLRTDTQYF. Supplemented by reference TRBV7-9 and TRBJ2-3, the full variable domain reads DTGVSQNPRHKITKRGQNVTFRCDPISEHNRLYWYRQTLGQGPEFLTYFQNEAQLEKSRLLSDRFSAERPKGSFSTLEIQRTEQGDSAMYLCASSLGGRDLFLRTDTQYFGPGTRLTVL.

The V and J genes are TRBV29-1 and TRBJ2-3; 11 positions agree with TRBD2. CDR3 length: 18 residues. CDR1 SQVTM and CDR2 ANQGSEA come from the germline V gene. CDR3 sequence reads: CSATLLAGGAASTDTQYF. CDR3 nucleotide sequence: TGCAGTGCAACCCTTCTAGCGGGAGGCGCCGCTAGCACAGATACGCAGTATTTT.

This clone appeared once. A much larger clone lies one base from this, so it may be a read error. The sample holds other DNA sequences that translate to the same CDR3. V and J are TRBV5-1 and TRBJ2-5; D gene unclear. Trimming pared 2 bases from V and 5 bases from J, leaving 4 bases between. CDR3 length: 11 residues. In germline, CDR1 is SGHRS, CDR2 YFSETQ. The CDR3 loop is CASSFRETQYF. In DNA form, the CDR3 reads TGCGCCAGCAGCTTTCGGGAGACCCAGTACTTC.

The chain has TRBV9 and TRBJ1-2; a possible D gene is TRBD1 (5 bases). Germline assignment: CDR1 SGDLS and CDR2 YYNGEE. The V gene lost 2 bases and the J gene lost 8 bases, with 19 bases spanning the gap. The length of the CDR3 is 15 residues. The CDR3 loop reads CASSVRFEGAEGYTF. CDR3 coding DNA: TGTGCCAGCAGCGTGAGGTTCGAAGGGGCGGAAGGCTACACCTTC.

V and J are TRBV9 and TRBJ2-2; 8 bases are shared with TRBD2. After removal of 4 bases from V and 6 bases from J, the junction contained 8 bases not matched to a gene. From germline, CDR1 is SGDLS and CDR2 YYNGEE. The CDR3 extends over 15 amino acids. The CDR3 protein is CASSPGTSGSGELFF. In nucleotides, the CDR3 is TGTGCCAGCAGCCCCGGGACTAGTGGTTCCGGGGAGCTGTTTTTT.